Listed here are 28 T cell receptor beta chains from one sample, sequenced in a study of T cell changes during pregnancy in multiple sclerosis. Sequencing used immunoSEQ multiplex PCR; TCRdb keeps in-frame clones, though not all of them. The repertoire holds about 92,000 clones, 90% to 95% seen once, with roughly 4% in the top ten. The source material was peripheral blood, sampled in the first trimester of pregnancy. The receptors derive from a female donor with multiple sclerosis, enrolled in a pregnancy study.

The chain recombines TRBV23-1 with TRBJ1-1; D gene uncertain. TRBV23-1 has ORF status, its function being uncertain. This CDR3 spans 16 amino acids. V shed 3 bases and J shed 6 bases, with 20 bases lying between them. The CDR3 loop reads CASSHRTVCLNAEAFF. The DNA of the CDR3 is TGCGCCAGCAGTCATAGGACTGTTTGCTTAAACGCTGAAGCTTTCTTT.

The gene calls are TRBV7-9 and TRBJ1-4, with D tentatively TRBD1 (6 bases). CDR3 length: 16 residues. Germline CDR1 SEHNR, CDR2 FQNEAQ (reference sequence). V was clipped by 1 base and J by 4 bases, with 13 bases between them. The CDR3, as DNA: TGTGCCAGCAGCTTAGACGGGGCCAGGGGTAATGAAAAACTGTTTTTT. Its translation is CASSLDGARGNEKLFF.

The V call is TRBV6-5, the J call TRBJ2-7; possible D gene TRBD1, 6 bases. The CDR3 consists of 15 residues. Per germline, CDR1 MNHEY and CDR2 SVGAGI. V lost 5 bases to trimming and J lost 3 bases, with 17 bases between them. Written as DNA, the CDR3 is TGTGCCAGCAGTGCTCAGGGGCTGTTCAACTACGAGCAGTACTTC. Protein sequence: CASSAQGLFNYEQYF.

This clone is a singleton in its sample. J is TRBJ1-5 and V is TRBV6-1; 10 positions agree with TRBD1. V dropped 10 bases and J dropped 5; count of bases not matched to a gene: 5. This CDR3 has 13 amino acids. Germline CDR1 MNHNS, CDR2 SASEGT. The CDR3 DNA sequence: TGTGCCACCGAGGGACAGGGGTATCAGCCCCAGCATTTT. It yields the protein CATEGQGYQPQHF.

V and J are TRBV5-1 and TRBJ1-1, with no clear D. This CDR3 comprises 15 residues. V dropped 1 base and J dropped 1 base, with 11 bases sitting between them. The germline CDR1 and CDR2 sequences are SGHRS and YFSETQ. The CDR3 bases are TGCGCCAGCAGCTTGAGTGAAACCGGGAACACTGAAGCTTTCTTT. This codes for CASSLSETGNTEAFF.

CDR3 bases: TGTGCCAGCAGCGTACGGACAGGGGGCACAGATACGCAGTATTTT. It encodes CASSVRTGGTDTQYF. The chain joins TRBV5-6 to TRBJ2-3; the match to TRBD1 covers 9 bases. The CDR3 spans 15 residues. With V trimmed by 4 bases and J by 1 base, 4 bases remained unmatched. The germline gives CDR1 SGHDT, CDR2 YYEEEE.

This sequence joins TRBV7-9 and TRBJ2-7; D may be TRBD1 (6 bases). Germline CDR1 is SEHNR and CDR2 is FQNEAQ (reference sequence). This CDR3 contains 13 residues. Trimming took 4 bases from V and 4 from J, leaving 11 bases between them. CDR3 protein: CASSWAGAYEQYF. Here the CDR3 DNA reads TGTGCCAGCAGCTGGGCAGGGGCATACGAGCAGTACTTC.

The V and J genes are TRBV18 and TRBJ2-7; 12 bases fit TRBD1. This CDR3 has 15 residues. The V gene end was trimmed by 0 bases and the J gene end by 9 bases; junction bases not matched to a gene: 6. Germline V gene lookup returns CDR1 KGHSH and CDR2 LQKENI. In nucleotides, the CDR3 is TGTGCCAGCTCACCACCGGGACAGGGGGCGATACGGCAGTACTTC. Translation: CASSPPGQGAIRQYF.

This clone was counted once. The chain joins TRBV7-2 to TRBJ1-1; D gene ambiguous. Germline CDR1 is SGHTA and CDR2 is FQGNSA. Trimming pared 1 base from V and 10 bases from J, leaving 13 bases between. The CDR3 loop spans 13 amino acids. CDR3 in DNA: TGTGCCAGCAGCTTAGATGCAGGCCTCGGAGCTTTCTTT. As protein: CASSLDAGLGAFF.

CDR3 sequence reads: CASSRWTGEGKLFF. The CDR3 DNA sequence: TGCGCCAGCAGCCGGTGGACAGGGGAGGGAAAACTGTTTTTT. The chain links TRBV5-1 to TRBJ1-4, with TRBD1 identical over 9 bases. The V gene end was trimmed by 4 bases and the J gene end by 10 bases; junction bases not matched to a gene: 8. From germline, CDR1 is SGHRS and CDR2 YFSETQ. CDR3 size: 14 residues.

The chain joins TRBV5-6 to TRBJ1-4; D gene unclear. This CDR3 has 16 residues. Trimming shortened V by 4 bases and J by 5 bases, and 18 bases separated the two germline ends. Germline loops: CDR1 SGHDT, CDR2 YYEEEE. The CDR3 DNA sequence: TGTGCCAGCAGCCCCAGACGCCGGGAGGACAATGAAAAACTGTTTTTT. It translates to CASSPRRREDNEKLFF. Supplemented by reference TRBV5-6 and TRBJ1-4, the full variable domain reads DAGVTQSPTHLIKTRGQQVTLRCSPKSGHDTVSWYQQALGQGPQFIFQYYEEEERQRGNFPDRFSGHQFPNYSSELNVNALLLGDSALYLCASSPRRREDNEKLFFGSGTQLSVL.

The CDR3 DNA reads TGTGCCAGCAGCCCACCCGGGGAGAGCTACGAGCAGTACTTC. It codes for CASSPPGESYEQYF. V and J are TRBV5-6 and TRBJ2-7; D is perhaps TRBD2 (5 bases). V lost 4 bases, J lost 3 bases, and 14 bases lay in between. CDR1 and CDR2 from the germline V gene are SGHDT and YYEEEE. The CDR3 sequence is 14 residues long.

CDR3 nucleotides: TGCGCCAGCAGCCAAGATAGGGGCACCCAAGAGACCCAGTACTTC. Its protein product is CASSQDRGTQETQYF. The J gene is TRBJ2-5, the V gene TRBV4-1; D perhaps matches TRBD1 (5 bases). CDR1 and CDR2 from the germline V gene are MGHRA and YSYEKL. The V end was cut by 0 bases, the J end by 1 base, with 9 bases between. CDR3 size: 15 residues.

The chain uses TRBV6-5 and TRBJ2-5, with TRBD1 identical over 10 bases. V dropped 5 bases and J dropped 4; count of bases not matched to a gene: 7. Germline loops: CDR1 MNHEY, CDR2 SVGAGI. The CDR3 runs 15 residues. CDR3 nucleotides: TGTGCCAGCAGTCTAGGGACAGGGGTAAGAGAGACCCAGTACTTC. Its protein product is CASSLGTGVRETQYF.

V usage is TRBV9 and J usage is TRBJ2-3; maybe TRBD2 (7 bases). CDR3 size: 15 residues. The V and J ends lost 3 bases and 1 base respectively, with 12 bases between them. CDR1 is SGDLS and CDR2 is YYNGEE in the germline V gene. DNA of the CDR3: TGTGCCAGCAGCGGGGGGGGGCCACGCACAGATACGCAGTATTTT. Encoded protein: CASSGGGPRTDTQYF.

CDR3 residues: CASHPRDTNTGELFF. The CDR3 DNA follows: TGTGCCAGCCACCCCCGGGACACGAACACCGGGGAGCTGTTTTTT. The chain carries TRBV2 and TRBJ2-2, with D possibly TRBD1 on 6 matching bases. With 8 bases removed from V and 0 bases from J, the gap between germline ends came to 13 bases. This CDR3 has 15 residues. The germline V gene encodes CDR1 SNHLY and CDR2 FYNNEI.

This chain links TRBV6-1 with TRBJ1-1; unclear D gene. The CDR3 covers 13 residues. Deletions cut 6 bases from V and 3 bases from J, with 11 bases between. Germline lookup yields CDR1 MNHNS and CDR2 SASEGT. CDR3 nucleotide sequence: TGTGCCAGCAGGGAGAGGTGGGACACTGAAGCTTTCTTT. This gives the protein CASRERWDTEAFF.

The CDR3 sequence: CASSAPPGVSYEQYF. CDR3 DNA: TGTGCCAGCAGCGCCCCGCCAGGGGTCTCCTACGAGCAGTACTTC. The rearrangement joins TRBV5-6 to TRBJ2-7; a possible D gene is TRBD1 (6 bases). The CDR3 is made up of 15 amino acids. Looked up from germline, CDR1 is SGHDT and CDR2 is YYEEEE. The V gene lost 4 bases and the J gene lost 0 bases, with 14 bases spanning the gap.

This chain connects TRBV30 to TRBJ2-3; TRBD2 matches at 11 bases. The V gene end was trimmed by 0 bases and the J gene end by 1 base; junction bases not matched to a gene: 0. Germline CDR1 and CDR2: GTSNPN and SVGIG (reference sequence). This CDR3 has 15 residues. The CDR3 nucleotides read TGTGCCTGGAGTGTACTAGCGGGGGGCACAGATACGCAGTATTTT. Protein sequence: CAWSVLAGGTDTQYF.

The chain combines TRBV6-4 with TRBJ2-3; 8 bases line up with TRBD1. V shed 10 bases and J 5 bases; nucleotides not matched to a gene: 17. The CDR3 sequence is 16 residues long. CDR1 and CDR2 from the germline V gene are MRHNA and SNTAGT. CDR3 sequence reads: CATTEEPGQGRDTQYF. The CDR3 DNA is TGTGCCACCACGGAAGAACCTGGACAGGGCAGAGATACGCAGTATTTT.

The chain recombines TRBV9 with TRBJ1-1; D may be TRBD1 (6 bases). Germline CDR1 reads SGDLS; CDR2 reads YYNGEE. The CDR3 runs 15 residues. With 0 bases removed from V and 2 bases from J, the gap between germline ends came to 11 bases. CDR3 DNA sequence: TGTGCCAGCAGCGTAGCGGGGGGGCTAAACACTGAAGCTTTCTTT. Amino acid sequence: CASSVAGGLNTEAFF.

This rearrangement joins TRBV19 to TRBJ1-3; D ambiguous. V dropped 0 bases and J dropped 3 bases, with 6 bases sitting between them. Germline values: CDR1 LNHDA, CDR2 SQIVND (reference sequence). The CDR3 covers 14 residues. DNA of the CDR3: TGTGCCAGTAGTATAGATCAACTTGGAAACACCATATATTTT. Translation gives CASSIDQLGNTIYF.

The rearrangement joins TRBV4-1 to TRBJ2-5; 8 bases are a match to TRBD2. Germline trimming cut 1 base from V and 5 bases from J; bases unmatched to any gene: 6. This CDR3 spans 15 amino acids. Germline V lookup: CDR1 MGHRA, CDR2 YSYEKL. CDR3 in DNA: TGCGCCAGCAGCCAAGGCCCAATAGCGGGGGAGACCCAGTACTTC. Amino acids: CASSQGPIAGETQYF.

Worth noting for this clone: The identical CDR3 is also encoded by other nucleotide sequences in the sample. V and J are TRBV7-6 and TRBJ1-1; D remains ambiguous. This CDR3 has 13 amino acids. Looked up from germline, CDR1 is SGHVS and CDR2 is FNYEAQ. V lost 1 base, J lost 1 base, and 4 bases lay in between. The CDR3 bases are TGTGCCAGCAGCTTAGGACAGAACACTGAAGCTTTCTTT. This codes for CASSLGQNTEAFF.

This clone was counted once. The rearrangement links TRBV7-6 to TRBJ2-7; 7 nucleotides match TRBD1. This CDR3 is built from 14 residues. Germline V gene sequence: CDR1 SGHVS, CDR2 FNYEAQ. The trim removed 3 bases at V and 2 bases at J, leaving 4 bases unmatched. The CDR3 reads CASSFGTATYEQYF. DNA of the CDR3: TGTGCCAGCAGCTTCGGGACAGCTACCTACGAGCAGTACTTC.

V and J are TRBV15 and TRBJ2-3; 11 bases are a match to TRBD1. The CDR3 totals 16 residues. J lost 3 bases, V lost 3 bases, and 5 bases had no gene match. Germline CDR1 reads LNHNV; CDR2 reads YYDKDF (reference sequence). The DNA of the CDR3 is TGTGCCACCAGCAGGACCGGGACAGGGGGTACAGATACGCAGTATTTT. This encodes CATSRTGTGGTDTQYF.

The CDR3 here is CASSSGGVAGELFF. The DNA of the CDR3 is TGTGCCAGCAGTAGCGGGGGGGTCGCCGGGGAGCTGTTTTTT. The genes are TRBV28 and TRBJ2-2; 10 positions agree with TRBD2. The ends lost 5 bases at V and 6 bases at J; junction bases unmatched: 3. From germline, CDR1 is MDHEN and CDR2 SYDVKM. This CDR3 has 14 amino acids.

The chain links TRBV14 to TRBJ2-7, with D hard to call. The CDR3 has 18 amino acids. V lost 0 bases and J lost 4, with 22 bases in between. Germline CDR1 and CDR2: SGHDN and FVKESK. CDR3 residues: CASSQDPPTVSIPYEQYF. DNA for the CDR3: TGTGCCAGCAGCCAAGATCCCCCAACAGTGAGCATTCCTTACGAGCAGTACTTC.